The 20 T cell receptor beta chains in this list originate from one sample, sequenced in a study of cytomegalovirus exposure and HLA in healthy donors. Using immunoSEQ multiplex PCR, the repertoire was profiled, and TCRdb retains in-frame clones only, with some absent. The top ten hold roughly 1.4% of the sample, which has approximately 150,000 clones, just under 90% seen once. The sample taken for sequencing was PBMCs. The receptors originated from a woman aged 25-40 years in good health and CMV-seronegative.

The chain has TRBV18 and TRBJ2-7; perhaps TRBD1 as D (6 bases). V was shortened by 5 bases and J by 2 bases, with 16 bases between the two germline ends. CDR1 is KGHSH, CDR2 LQKENI, per germline. This CDR3 has 15 amino acids. Here the CDR3 DNA reads TGTGCCAGCTCAGCGGACAGTTTATACGCCTACGAGCAGTACTTC. Protein product: CASSADSLYAYEQYF.

The V and J genes are TRBV19 and TRBJ2-1, with a possible D match to TRBD1 (5 bases). V gave up 2 bases and J gave up 8 bases, with 7 bases separating them. CDR1 and CDR2 from the germline V gene are LNHDA and SQIVND (reference sequence). The CDR3 extends over 12 amino acids. The CDR3 DNA follows: TGTGCCAGTAGTATACAGGGCTATGAGCAGTTCTTC. Amino acids: CASSIQGYEQFF.

This clone showed up just a few times. This chain links TRBV4-2 with TRBJ1-6; D might be TRBD1 (6 bases). The CDR3 runs 15 residues. Trimming cost V 0 bases and J 8 bases, with 11 bases left between them. Germline-derived CDR1 and CDR2 are LGHNA and YNFKEQ. The CDR3 loop is CASSQDPTGYSPLHF. The CDR3 nucleotides are TGTGCCAGCAGCCAAGACCCTACAGGGTATTCACCCCTCCACTTT.

The rearrangement links TRBV30 to TRBJ1-6; 7 bases agree with TRBD1. V lost 8 bases and J lost 5; bases outside the gene matches: 6. This CDR3 has 13 amino acids. Germline V gene sequence: CDR1 GTSNPN, CDR2 SVGIG (reference sequence). CDR3 protein: CAQVGQNNSPLHF. CDR3 in DNA: TGTGCCCAAGTGGGACAGAATAATTCACCCCTCCACTTT.

Worth noting for this clone: Different DNA sequences within this sample yield the same CDR3. The rearrangement uses TRBV7-9 and TRBJ2-7; 11 bases fit TRBD1. The V gene end was trimmed by 5 bases and the J gene end by 4 bases; junction bases not matched to a gene: 4. Germline CDR1 and CDR2: SEHNR and FQNEAQ (reference sequence). This CDR3 comprises 14 residues. The CDR3 DNA is TGTGCCAGCAGCCCCGGGACAGGGGGGTACGAGCAGTACTTC. Its translation: CASSPGTGGYEQYF.

This clone was recorded once. V gene TRBV6-4 combines with J gene TRBJ2-7, with TRBD1 as a possible D gene (6 bases). V was pared by 4 bases and J by 6 bases, with 7 bases between. The germline V gene has CDR1 MRHNA and CDR2 SNTAGT. CDR3 length equals 11 residues. In nucleotides, the CDR3 is TGTGCCAGCAGTGGGGGGCCCGAGCAGTACTTC. Encoded protein: CASSGGPEQYF.

The CDR3 loop reads CASSPLGTEDTTNEKLFF. In nucleotides, the CDR3 is TGTGCCAGCTCACCACTGGGCACGGAAGATACAACTAATGAAAAACTGTTTTTT. The rearrangement joins TRBV18 to TRBJ1-4, with no clear D. The CDR3 extends over 18 amino acids. Germline CDR1 reads KGHSH; CDR2 reads LQKENI. V was shortened by 1 base and J by 0 bases, with 15 bases between the two germline ends. Drawing the rest from reference TRBV18 and TRBJ1-4, the complete variable domain is NAGVMQNPRHLVRRRGQEARLRCSPMKGHSHVYWYRQLPEEGLKFMVYLQKENIIDESGMPKERFSAEFPKEGPSILRIQQVVRGDSAAYFCASSPLGTEDTTNEKLFFGSGTQLSVL.

V is TRBV7-2 and J is TRBJ1-6, with D possibly being TRBD1 (5 bases). The CDR3 loop spans 13 amino acids. CDR1 is SGHTA and CDR2 is FQGNSA in the germline V gene. The ends were cut back, 4 bases at V and 8 bases at J, with 9 bases in the middle. This CDR3 reads CASSSQQDSPLHF. In DNA, the CDR3 is TGTGCCAGCAGCTCCCAACAGGATTCACCCCTCCACTTT.

In its sample, this clone was seen a few times. The V gene is TRBV6-6, the J gene TRBJ2-7; 9 bases fit TRBD1. The CDR3 runs 16 residues. Germline CDR1 and CDR2: MNHNY and SVGAGI (reference sequence). J gave up 5 bases and V 6 bases, and 14 bases lay outside the gene matches. The CDR3 DNA reads TGTGCCAGCAGCCCAACTGGCGGGACAGGGTCCCACGAGCAGTACTTC. Its translation: CASSPTGGTGSHEQYF.

V and J are TRBV19 and TRBJ2-2; TRBD1 might be the D (6 bases). The CDR3 is 13 residues long. Trimming left V 10 bases short and J 1 base short, with 10 bases between. Looked up from germline, CDR1 is LNHDA and CDR2 is SQIVND (reference sequence). CDR3 sequence reads: CAMRTENTGELFF. The DNA for the CDR3 is TGTGCCATGCGGACAGAGAACACCGGGGAGCTGTTTTTT.

V gene TRBV7-9 combines with J gene TRBJ2-6; no reliable D call. Trimming left V 4 bases short and J 4 bases short, with 5 bases between. Germline lookup yields CDR1 SEHNR and CDR2 FQNEAQ (reference sequence). CDR3 length equals 13 residues. The CDR3 sequence: CASSSPGANVLTF. The DNA for the CDR3 is TGTGCCAGCAGCTCCCCGGGGGCCAACGTCCTGACTTTC.

V usage is TRBV29-1 and J usage is TRBJ1-4; possible D gene TRBD1, 5 bases. The germline V gene encodes CDR1 SQVTM and CDR2 ANQGSEA. This CDR3 has 14 amino acids. V lost 7 bases to trimming and J lost 6 bases, with 18 bases between them. The CDR3 DNA sequence: TGCAGCGGAAATGAGACGGGAGGGGATGAAAAACTGTTTTTT. This translates into CSGNETGGDEKLFF. The variable domain in full, completed from reference TRBV29-1 and TRBJ1-4, reads SAVISQKPSRDICQRGTSLTIQCQVDSQVTMMFWYRQQPGQSLTLIATANQGSEATYESGFVIDKFPISRPNLTFSTLTVSNMSPEDSSIYLCSGNETGGDEKLFFGSGTQLSVL.

The chain joins TRBV2 to TRBJ2-7; the match to TRBD2 covers 10 bases. Germline CDR1 reads SNHLY; CDR2 reads FYNNEI. This CDR3 has 14 residues. V dropped 3 bases and J dropped 6; count of bases not matched to a gene: 5. The CDR3 DNA sequence: TGTGCCAGCAGTGATTGGACTAGCGGCGGCGAGCAGTACTTC. It yields the protein CASSDWTSGGEQYF.

V and J are TRBV7-2 and TRBJ2-7, with D possibly TRBD1 on 5 matching bases. Trimming removed 5 bases at V and 3 bases at J, with 14 bases between. CDR3 size: 14 residues. Germline CDR1 is SGHTA and CDR2 is FQGNSA. As DNA, the CDR3 is TGTGCCAGCAGCCGACGAAAGGGGTACTACGAGCAGTACTTC. Amino acid sequence: CASSRRKGYYEQYF.

The chain recombines TRBV5-1 with TRBJ2-6; 8 bases fit TRBD1. The junction had 10 bases not matched to a gene; V was cut back by 2 bases and J by 3 bases. CDR3 length: 18 residues. Germline V gives CDR1 SGHRS, CDR2 YFSETQ. The CDR3 loop reads CASSLSQGALGGANVLTF. For the CDR3, the DNA is TGCGCCAGCAGCTTATCCCAGGGGGCGCTGGGTGGGGCCAACGTCCTGACTTTC.

This chain connects TRBV19 to TRBJ2-5; tentatively, D is TRBD2 (7 bases). The CDR3 runs 14 residues. Deletions cut 8 bases from V and 3 bases from J, with 16 bases between. The germline V gene encodes CDR1 LNHDA and CDR2 SQIVND (reference sequence). The CDR3 reads CASGGGALEETQYF. In DNA, the CDR3 is TGTGCCAGTGGTGGGGGGGCTCTTGAAGAGACCCAGTACTTC.

The J gene is TRBJ2-4, the V gene TRBV29-1, with TRBD2 identical over 7 bases. The V gene end was trimmed by 4 bases and the J gene end by 5 bases; junction bases not matched to a gene: 8. The CDR3 runs 14 residues. Germline V gene data show CDR1 as SQVTM and CDR2 as ANQGSEA. CDR3 sequence reads: CSVAGGVFENIQYF. CDR3 coding DNA: TGCAGCGTTGCTGGGGGGGTATTCGAAAACATTCAGTACTTC.

About this clone itself: The sample has other DNA sequences that encode this CDR3 too. The CDR3 nucleotides read TGCGCCAGCAGCTTGGAGGGCTCGGGAGGCTACACCTTC. It is translated as CASSLEGSGGYTF. The chain joins TRBV5-1 to TRBJ1-2, with D uncertain. The V gene's germline CDR1 is SGHRS and CDR2 YFSETQ. There are 13 residues in the CDR3. Trimming removed 0 bases from V and 8 bases from J, with 11 bases in between.

The chain joins TRBV5-4 to TRBJ1-2; D is perhaps TRBD1 (6 bases). This CDR3 comprises 14 residues. Germline CDR1 reads SGHNT; CDR2 reads YYREEE (reference sequence). The V gene lost 2 bases and the J gene lost 4 bases, with 12 bases spanning the gap. The DNA for the CDR3 is TGTGCCAGCAGCTTCAAGGGGGATGCCTATGGCTACACCTTC. Protein product: CASSFKGDAYGYTF. Using reference TRBV5-4 and TRBJ1-2 for the parts outside the CDR3, the full variable domain is ETGVTQSPTHLIKTRGQQVTLRCSSQSGHNTVSWYQQALGQGPQFIFQYYREEENGRGNFPPRFSGLQFPNYSSELNVNALELDDSALYLCASSFKGDAYGYTFGSGTRLTVV.

The CDR3: CASSMPGGGPRNEQFF. CDR3 nucleotide sequence: TGCGCCAGCAGCATGCCCGGAGGGGGCCCCCGCAATGAGCAGTTCTTC. This chain uses TRBV5-1 with TRBJ2-1; weak D call: TRBD1 (7 bases). The CDR3 has 16 amino acids. The ends were cut back, 4 bases at V and 6 bases at J, with 20 bases in the middle. Germline lookup yields CDR1 SGHRS and CDR2 YFSETQ.